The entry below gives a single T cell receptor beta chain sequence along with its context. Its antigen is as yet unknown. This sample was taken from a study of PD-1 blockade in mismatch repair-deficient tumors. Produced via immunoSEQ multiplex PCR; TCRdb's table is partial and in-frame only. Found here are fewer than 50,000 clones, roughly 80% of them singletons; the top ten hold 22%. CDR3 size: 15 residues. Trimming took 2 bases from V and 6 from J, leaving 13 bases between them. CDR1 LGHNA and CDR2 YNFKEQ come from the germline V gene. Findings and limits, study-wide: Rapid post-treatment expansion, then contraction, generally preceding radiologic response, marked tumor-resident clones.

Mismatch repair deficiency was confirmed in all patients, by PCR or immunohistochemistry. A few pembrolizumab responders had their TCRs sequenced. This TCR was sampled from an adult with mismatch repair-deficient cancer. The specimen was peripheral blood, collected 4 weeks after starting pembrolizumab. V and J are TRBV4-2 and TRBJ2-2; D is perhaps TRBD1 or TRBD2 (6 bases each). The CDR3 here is CASSQSGGLAGELFF. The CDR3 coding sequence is TGTGCCAGCAGCCAATCCGGGGGCCTAGCCGGGGAGCTGTTTTTT.